These 30 T cell receptor beta chains were all obtained from the same sample, sequenced in a study of blood T cell repertoires in COVID-19 (dated by TCRdb to 2018 to 2020). Library method: the immunoSEQ multiplex PCR assay. TCRdb carries this immuneACCESS record with in-frame sequences only. Its versions omit some clonotypes, under half of them owing to an unresolved V gene in the studies checked, with the rest unexplained. The sample table lists around 190,000 clones, 88% of them with a count of one. The ten biggest clones cover roughly a sixth of the sample. Sequenced sample: peripheral blood. All receptors come from a middle-aged man with COVID-19, enrolled during active disease.

The rearrangement joins TRBV19 to TRBJ1-1; 8 bases line up with TRBD1. CDR1 is LNHDA and CDR2 is SQIVND in the germline V gene (reference sequence). There are 15 residues in the CDR3. V lost 4 bases, J lost 1 base, and 5 bases stayed unmatched. CDR3 bases: TGTGCCAGTAGTAGAACAGGGGGATCGAACACTGAAGCTTTCTTT. It yields the protein CASSRTGGSNTEAFF.

The chain employs TRBV7-6 and TRBJ2-2; 11 nucleotides line up with TRBD1. The CDR3 has 19 amino acids. J gave up 2 bases and V 1 base, and 9 bases lay outside the gene matches. CDR1 and CDR2 from the germline V gene are SGHVS and FNYEAQ. The chain's CDR3 is CASSLVSGTGGVNTGELFF. CDR3 nucleotides: TGTGCCAGCAGCTTAGTCTCCGGGACAGGGGGAGTTAACACCGGGGAGCTGTTTTTT.

The chain is built from TRBV5-6 and TRBJ2-5, with 7 bases that match TRBD2. Germline loops: CDR1 SGHDT, CDR2 YYEEEE. The CDR3 totals 15 residues. V lost 4 bases, J lost 5 bases, and 11 bases stayed unmatched. As DNA, the CDR3 is TGTGCCAGCAGCGCTGAGGCGCAGGGAGGGGAGACCCAGTACTTC. The encoded protein is CASSAEAQGGETQYF. Looking up the rest from reference TRBV5-6 and TRBJ2-5 gives the full variable domain: DAGVTQSPTHLIKTRGQQVTLRCSPKSGHDTVSWYQQALGQGPQFIFQYYEEEERQRGNFPDRFSGHQFPNYSSELNVNALLLGDSALYLCASSAEAQGGETQYFGPGTRLLVL.

The chain recombines TRBV6-5 with TRBJ1-5, with D perhaps matching TRBD1 (6 bases). CDR1 MNHEY and CDR2 SVGAGI come from the germline V gene. V was trimmed by 5 bases and J by 1 base, leaving 12 bases between them. The CDR3 spans 15 residues. CDR3 region: CASSPRTESNQPQHF. Here the CDR3 DNA reads TGTGCCAGCAGTCCCCGGACAGAGAGCAATCAGCCCCAGCATTTT.

The V call is TRBV2, the J call TRBJ2-5; D remains ambiguous. The CDR3 has 11 residues. Germline CDR1 is SNHLY and CDR2 is FYNNEI. V dropped 6 bases and J dropped 3 bases, with 5 bases sitting between them. The CDR3 DNA follows: TGTGCCAGCAGCAGCGAAGAGACCCAGTACTTC. Its translation: CASSSEETQYF.

The chain couples TRBV6-9 to TRBJ1-1, with TRBD1 matching 7 bases. The CDR3 contains 14 residues. V lost 7 bases, J lost 5 bases, and 10 bases stayed unmatched. The germline gives CDR1 MNHGY, CDR2 SVAAGI. In DNA, the CDR3 is TGTGCCAGCAATCAACCTCGACAGGGTACTGAAGCTTTCTTT. Its translation is CASNQPRQGTEAFF.

This clone was picked up a small number of times. V usage is TRBV7-9 and J usage is TRBJ2-1; 7 nucleotides align to TRBD2. V shed 4 bases, J shed 7 bases, and the junction held 4 bases outside the gene matches. This CDR3 is built from 13 residues. Germline V gene sequence: CDR1 SEHNR, CDR2 FQNEAQ (reference sequence). The CDR3 loop reads CASSSGGGNEQFF. The CDR3 nucleotides read TGTGCCAGCAGCTCCGGGGGAGGGAATGAGCAGTTCTTC.

The J gene is TRBJ2-3, the V gene TRBV12-3 or TRBV12-4; possibly TRBD1 for D (6 bases). This CDR3 comprises 12 residues. V lost 6 bases to trimming and J lost 5 bases, with 9 bases between them. CDR3 residues: CASRQGGDTQYF. In DNA, the CDR3 is TGTGCCAGCAGGCAAGGGGGAGATACGCAGTATTTT.

This clone was observed a few times. The gene calls are TRBV2 and TRBJ2-1; a weak D match, TRBD2 (6 bases). CDR3 length: 15 amino acids. Germline CDR1 is SNHLY and CDR2 is FYNNEI. V was pared by 3 bases and J by 5 bases, with 14 bases between. CDR3 bases: TGTGCCAGCAGTGACGCGGGGCCGGGGCACAATGAGCAGTTCTTC. This gives the protein CASSDAGPGHNEQFF.

The chain has TRBV5-4 and TRBJ2-5; possibly TRBD2 for D (6 bases). V lost 2 bases, J lost 1 base, and 12 bases lay in between. This CDR3 comprises 15 residues. The V gene's germline CDR1 is SGHNT and CDR2 YYREEE (reference sequence). The CDR3 loop is CASSFPWDSQETQYF. DNA for the CDR3: TGTGCCAGCAGCTTCCCCTGGGACTCCCAAGAGACCCAGTACTTC.

The chain links TRBV10-1 to TRBJ2-7; the D gene is possibly TRBD2 (7 bases). Germline V gives CDR1 WNHNN, CDR2 SYGVQD (reference sequence). Trimming took 7 bases from V and 2 from J, leaving 15 bases between them. The length of the CDR3 is 14 residues. The CDR3 DNA reads as TGCGCCAGCAAAGAGGGGGGGGATCCCTACGAGCAGTACTTC. This codes for CASKEGGDPYEQYF.

This chain connects TRBV3-1 (or the pseudogene TRBV3-2) to TRBJ1-1, with unresolved D. The V gene lost 2 bases and the J gene lost 4 bases, with 5 bases spanning the gap. Germline CDR1 LGHDT, CDR2 YNNKEL (reference sequence). The CDR3 totals 12 residues. Here the CDR3 DNA reads TGTGCCAGCAGCCAAAGCCCCACTGAAGCTTTCTTT. It yields the protein CASSQSPTEAFF.

The rearrangement joins TRBV19 to TRBJ2-6; D is undetermined. This CDR3 comprises 18 residues. CDR1 and CDR2 from the germline V gene are LNHDA and SQIVND (reference sequence). Trimming left V 5 bases short and J 0 bases short, with 17 bases between. The CDR3 DNA is TGTGCCAGTAGTTTCCGACAAATTGGCGTCTCTGGGGCCAACGTCCTGACTTTC. Translated, it gives CASSFRQIGVSGANVLTF.

CDR3 amino acids: CATSEADLYTQYF. The CDR3 region has the DNA TGTGCCACCAGTGAAGCGGACTTGTATACGCAGTATTTT. This sequence joins TRBV24-1 and TRBJ2-3; weak D call: TRBD2 (5 bases). The CDR3 consists of 13 residues. Trimming took off 4 bases at V and 7 bases at J, with 11 bases between the two ends. Per the germline V gene, CDR1 is KGHDR and CDR2 is SFDVKD.

V is TRBV24-1 and J is TRBJ2-3; 9 positions agree with TRBD2. Germline values: CDR1 KGHDR, CDR2 SFDVKD. Germline trimming cut 5 bases from V and 2 bases from J; bases unmatched to any gene: 10. The CDR3 has 17 residues. The CDR3 DNA follows: TGTGCCACCAGTGGGGTGCCGGGACTAGCTAACACAGATACGCAGTATTTT. It translates to CATSGVPGLANTDTQYF.

The chain employs TRBV7-6 and TRBJ1-3; a possible D gene is TRBD1 (6 bases). The CDR3 sequence is 15 residues long. Trimming took 5 bases from V and 3 from J, leaving 14 bases between them. Germline CDR1 and CDR2: SGHVS and FNYEAQ. The CDR3 reads CASSDQTGSGNTIYF. Written as DNA, the CDR3 is TGTGCCAGCAGCGACCAAACAGGGAGTGGAAACACCATATATTTT.

The gene calls are TRBV5-1 and TRBJ2-1; 9 nucleotides match TRBD2. The trim removed 0 bases at V and 6 bases at J, leaving 4 bases unmatched. Germline CDR1 reads SGHRS; CDR2 reads YFSETQ. CDR3 size: 15 residues. CDR3 sequence: CASSLVPSGVNEQFF. The CDR3 region has the DNA TGCGCCAGCAGCTTGGTTCCTAGCGGGGTCAATGAGCAGTTCTTC.

The J gene is TRBJ2-5, the V gene TRBV6-5; 10 nucleotides agree with TRBD2. The CDR3 spans 14 residues. The V and J ends lost 6 bases and 5 bases, in that order; junction bases with no gene match: 6. Germline-derived CDR1 and CDR2 are MNHEY and SVGAGI. This CDR3 reads CASRPLAGSETQYF. CDR3 DNA sequence: TGTGCCAGCAGGCCACTAGCGGGAAGTGAGACCCAGTACTTC.

This chain joins TRBV6-5 and TRBJ1-6, with 7 bases aligning to TRBD1. Germline V gene lookup returns CDR1 MNHEY and CDR2 SVGAGI. V trimming: 7 bases; J trimming: 7 bases; junction bases outside the gene matches: 10. CDR3 size: 15 residues. CDR3 residues: CASKPPTGWNSPLHF. The DNA of the CDR3 is TGTGCCAGCAAACCTCCGACAGGGTGGAATTCACCCCTCCACTTT.

The rearrangement uses TRBV19 and TRBJ1-5, with a weak D call TRBD1 (6 bases). Germline values: CDR1 LNHDA, CDR2 SQIVND (reference sequence). The V end lost 0 bases, the J end lost 7 bases, and 16 bases lay between the germline ends. The CDR3 consists of 16 residues. This chain's CDR3 is CASSIEGGAPAQPQHF. The CDR3, as DNA: TGTGCCAGTAGTATAGAAGGGGGGGCGCCGGCCCAGCCCCAGCATTTT.

This clone has only one observation. The V gene is TRBV29-1, the J gene TRBJ2-5; D is perhaps TRBD2 (6 bases). The V gene lost 6 bases and the J gene lost 2 bases, with 13 bases spanning the gap. This CDR3 is built from 13 residues. Germline V CDR1 and CDR2: SQVTM, ANQGSEA. The CDR3 DNA is TGCAGCGTCTCAGCGGGCCCACAAGAGACCCAGTACTTC. It encodes CSVSAGPQETQYF.

This chain links TRBV5-1 with TRBJ1-1; a possible D gene is TRBD1 (6 bases). The CDR3 runs to 15 residues. CDR1 and CDR2 from the germline V gene are SGHRS and YFSETQ. V lost 5 bases and J 0 bases, leaving 14 bases between the germline ends. For the CDR3, the DNA is TGCGCCAGCAGACCCCCGGGACATATGAACACTGAAGCTTTCTTT. It codes for CASRPPGHMNTEAFF. Based on the CDR3 plus reference TRBV5-1 and TRBJ1-1, the full variable domain is KAGVTQTPRYLIKTRGQQVTLSCSPISGHRSVSWYQQTPGQGLQFLFEYFSETQRNKGNFPGRFSGRQFSNSRSEMNVSTLELGDSALYLCASRPPGHMNTEAFFGQGTRLTVV.

The V gene is TRBV18, the J gene TRBJ2-7; 9 bases are a match to TRBD2. The V segment lost 5 bases and the J segment 2 bases; nucleotides outside the gene matches: 4. Per germline, CDR1 KGHSH and CDR2 LQKENI. The CDR3 totals 14 residues. CDR3 DNA: TGTGCCAGCTCAATGGGACTAGCTGCCTACGAGCAGTACTTC. Translating gives CASSMGLAAYEQYF.

The V and J genes are TRBV7-9 and TRBJ2-2; TRBD1 matches 7 bases. With 4 bases clipped from V and 5 bases from J, the junction kept 7 bases outside the gene matches. Germline-derived CDR1 and CDR2 are SEHNR and FQNEAQ (reference sequence). The CDR3 totals 15 residues. CDR3 amino acids: CASSYRGTRTGELFF. Here the CDR3 DNA reads TGTGCCAGCAGCTACAGGGGCACTAGGACCGGGGAGCTGTTTTTT.

V gene TRBV18 combines with J gene TRBJ1-6; TRBD1 might be the D (6 bases). Germline lookup yields CDR1 KGHSH and CDR2 LQKENI. CDR3 length: 16 residues. The V and J ends lost 5 bases and 5 bases respectively, with 16 bases between them. The CDR3 DNA sequence: TGTGCCAGCTCAGCGACAGGCCCAAGCGATAATTCACCCCTCCACTTT. It yields the protein CASSATGPSDNSPLHF.

The chain employs TRBV30 and TRBJ2-7, with 9 bases matching TRBD1. V lost 2 bases, J lost 5 bases, and 10 bases stayed unmatched. The CDR3 covers 15 residues. The germline gives CDR1 GTSNPN, CDR2 SVGIG (reference sequence). The CDR3 region is CAWSSPGQGSDEQYF. CDR3 DNA sequence: TGTGCCTGGAGTTCACCGGGACAGGGATCGGACGAGCAGTACTTC.

The rearrangement links TRBV6-6 to TRBJ2-3; 7 nucleotides line up with TRBD2. This CDR3 is 16 amino acids long. CDR1 and CDR2 from the germline V gene are MNHNY and SVGAGI (reference sequence). Germline trimming cut 2 bases from V and 2 bases from J; bases unmatched to any gene: 7. The chain's CDR3 is CASSYGRGLFTDTQYF. For the CDR3, the DNA is TGTGCCAGCAGTTACGGGAGGGGCCTCTTCACAGATACGCAGTATTTT.

On this clone: Other nucleotide sequences from this sample produce the same CDR3. The chain employs TRBV13 and TRBJ1-1; tentatively, D is TRBD1 (6 bases). Germline loops: CDR1 PRHDT, CDR2 FYEKMQ (reference sequence). Trimming took off 5 bases at V and 1 base at J, with 8 bases between the two ends. This CDR3 has 13 residues. CDR3 sequence: CASSLGQNTEAFF. For the CDR3, the DNA is TGTGCCAGCAGCCTGGGACAGAACACTGAAGCTTTCTTT.

CDR3 sequence (DNA): TGCGCCAGCAGCTTTTATTCGTCCGCGAGCTCCTACAATGAGCAGTTCTTC. It encodes CASSFYSSASSYNEQFF. The chain is built from TRBV5-1 and TRBJ2-1; D is unresolved. This CDR3 is 17 amino acids long. Germline values: CDR1 SGHRS, CDR2 YFSETQ. Trimming left V 2 bases short and J 0 bases short, with 15 bases between.

This chain uses TRBV27 with TRBJ2-5, with a weak D call TRBD2 (6 bases). The germline CDR1 and CDR2 sequences are MNHEY and SMNVEV (reference sequence). The CDR3 totals 14 residues. Trimming removed 5 bases from V and 1 base from J, with 11 bases in between. CDR3 DNA: TGTGCCAGCAGTGATCGGGACTTCCAAGAGACCCAGTACTTC. Its translation is CASSDRDFQETQYF.